One sample yielded the 24 T cell receptor beta chains listed below, sequenced in a study of T cells in Graves' hyperthyroidism and ophthalmopathy. Researchers amplified the TCR beta CDR3 regions from RNA transcripts. Using the HTBI primer set, a first-round RT-PCR was run on the TCR CDR3. One entry per CDR3 protein results from TCRdb running MiXCR on the multiplex PCR reads. Among about 150,000 distinct CDR3 sequences listed, over 20% were seen once. The sequencing input was blood. The receptor source for this set is a woman between 45 and 65 years old with Graves' hyperthyroidism that later progressed to Graves' ophthalmopathy.

This clonotype has ten or more counts. The rearrangement links TRBV3-1 to TRBJ1-4, with TRBD1 matching over 8 bases. This CDR3 comprises 16 residues. After removal of 2 bases from V and 8 bases from J, the junction contained 10 bases not matched to a gene. The germline V gene has CDR1 LGHDT and CDR2 YNNKEL (reference sequence). In nucleotides, the CDR3 is TGTGCCAGCAGCCAACACCTTCAGGGGGCAGAGGAAAAACTGTTTTTT. Protein product: CASSQHLQGAEEKLFF. The full variable domain, its missing parts supplied by reference TRBV3-1 and TRBJ1-4, is DTAVSQTPKYLVTQMGNDKSIKCEQNLGHDTMYWYKQDSKKFLKIMFSYNNKELIINETVPNRFSPKSPDKAHLNLHINSLELGDSAVYFCASSQHLQGAEEKLFFGSGTQLSVL.

This clonotype was recorded at least ten times. J is TRBJ1-1 and V is TRBV2, with D unclear. The CDR3 extends over 13 amino acids. Between the trimmed V and J ends, which lost 7 bases and 1 base, there was a span of 10 bases. Germline loops: CDR1 SNHLY, CDR2 FYNNEI. The CDR3 DNA sequence: TGTGCCAGCAAGCTGGACGGGAACACTGAAGCTTTCTTT. Amino acid sequence: CASKLDGNTEAFF.

This clonotype turned up a few times. The chain uses TRBV6-1 and TRBJ2-1, with a possible D match to TRBD2 (5 bases). The CDR3 runs to 14 residues. Trimming left V 3 bases short and J 9 bases short, with 15 bases between. Germline V gene sequence: CDR1 MNHNS, CDR2 SASEGT. The CDR3 region has the DNA TGTGCCAGCAGTGAGAGCCCCGGGATAAGTGAGCAGTTCTTC. Amino acid sequence: CASSESPGISEQFF.

The genes are TRBV28 and TRBJ1-1; 10 bases line up with TRBD1. V was clipped by 6 bases and J by 3 bases; unmatched bases: 4. The CDR3 runs 14 residues. The germline V gene has CDR1 MDHEN and CDR2 SYDVKM. This chain's CDR3 is CASSLDRGYTEAFF. In nucleotides, the CDR3 is TGTGCCAGCAGCTTGGACAGGGGGTACACTGAAGCTTTCTTT.

Concerning this clonotype: One base away lies a much larger clone, so this may be a sequencing read error. This chain links TRBV5-8 with TRBJ1-5; TRBD1 matches at 8 bases. This CDR3 comprises 13 residues. The germline V gene has CDR1 SGHTS and CDR2 YDEGEE. CDR3 loop: CAGSSDRVQPQHF. The CDR3 nucleotides read TGTGCCGGCAGCTCGGACAGGGTCCAGCCCCAGCATTTT.

This clonotype has at least ten counts. The chain employs TRBV6-1 and TRBJ1-2, with D perhaps TRBD1 (6 bases). This CDR3 contains 16 residues. Germline V CDR1 and CDR2: MNHNS, SASEGT. V was pared by 6 bases and J by 8 bases, with 25 bases between. CDR3 amino acids: CASSPSPKSGEGGYTF. CDR3 in DNA: TGTGCCAGCAGCCCCTCCCCCAAATCAGGGGAGGGAGGCTACACCTTC.

This clonotype was recorded only once. The chain links TRBV28 to TRBJ2-5; TRBD2 might be the D (7 bases). The length of the CDR3 is 14 residues. V was clipped by 6 bases and J by 5 bases, with 16 bases between them. The V gene's germline CDR1 is MDHEN and CDR2 SYDVKM. The DNA for the CDR3 is TGTGCCAGCAGCTTTCATGGCGGGGGCGAGACCCAGTACTTC. Residues: CASSFHGGGETQYF. The whole variable domain, remainder taken from reference TRBV28 and TRBJ2-5, is DVKVTQSSRYLVKRTGEKVFLECVQDMDHENMFWYRQDPGLGLRLIYFSYDVKMKEKGDIPEGYSVSREKKERFSLILESASTNQTSMYLCASSFHGGGETQYFGPGTRLLVL.

This clonotype has at least ten counts. The V and J genes are TRBV2 and TRBJ2-1; 7 bases line up with TRBD1. The CDR3 has 15 residues. The germline V gene has CDR1 SNHLY and CDR2 FYNNEI. Trimming took 7 bases from V and 1 from J; bases not matched to a gene: 7. In DNA form, the CDR3 reads TGTGCCAGCATTTCCCAACAGGGGTCCTACAATGAGCAGTTCTTC. It encodes CASISQQGSYNEQFF.

The chain employs TRBV3-2 and TRBJ1-5; the table's D call TRBD1 went unverified against the DNA. TRBV3-2 is designated a pseudogene. The CDR3 covers 16 residues. The CDR3 reads CASSPLYPDGNQPQHF. As DNA, the CDR3 is TGTGCCAGCAGCCCTCTATACCCGGACGGTAATCAGCCCCAGCATTTT.

The chain joins TRBV19 to TRBJ2-1; a possible D gene is TRBD2 (5 bases). The germline V gene encodes CDR1 LNHDA and CDR2 SQIVND (reference sequence). V lost 4 bases to trimming and J lost 0 bases, with 10 bases between them. The CDR3 is made up of 15 amino acids. CDR3 in DNA: TGTGCCAGTAGTAGCGGGCCGAGCTCCTACAATGAGCAGTTCTTC. Amino acids: CASSSGPSSYNEQFF.

This clonotype was detected ten times or more. The CDR3 DNA reads as TGCAGTGCTAGAGATCCCGCGGAGGGATTAGTGACCCAGTACTTC. It yields the protein CSARDPAEGLVTQYF. This chain links TRBV20-1 with TRBJ2-5; D possibly corresponds to TRBD2 (6 bases). The CDR3 loop spans 15 amino acids. Germline CDR1 reads DFQATT; CDR2 reads SNEGSKA (reference sequence). V was pared by 0 bases and J by 7 bases, with 18 bases between.

This chain uses TRBV6-1 with TRBJ1-1, with 7 bases lining up with TRBD1. The germline V gene has CDR1 MNHNS and CDR2 SASEGT. The CDR3 runs to 14 residues. Losses at the gene ends were 6 bases for V and 6 bases for J; bases not matched to a gene: 10. CDR3 nucleotides: TGTGCCAGCAGGACGGGACAGCGGGAGGCTGAAGCTTTCTTT. Protein: CASRTGQREAEAFF.

This clonotype was found many times. The chain links TRBV27 to TRBJ2-2; 8 positions agree with TRBD1. V lost 5 bases, J lost 0 bases, and 11 bases stayed unmatched. The length of the CDR3 is 18 residues. Germline V gene lookup returns CDR1 MNHEY and CDR2 SMNVEV (reference sequence). The CDR3 DNA reads TGTGCCAGCAGTCCATTCATAAAACAGGGGGCGAACACCGGGGAGCTGTTTTTT. Protein product: CASSPFIKQGANTGELFF.

This chain uses TRBV20-1 with TRBJ2-6; TRBD2 agrees at 7 bases. V lost 6 bases and J lost 8; bases outside the gene matches: 7. There are 13 residues in the CDR3. From germline, CDR1 is DFQATT and CDR2 SNEGSKA (reference sequence). The CDR3 loop reads CSAARAGTNVLTF. CDR3 DNA: TGCAGTGCAGCAAGAGCGGGAACCAACGTCCTGACTTTC.

V and J are TRBV10-3 and TRBJ2-5; a weak D match, TRBD1 (5 bases). Germline CDR1 reads ENHRY; CDR2 reads SYGVKD. V lost 0 bases to trimming and J lost 13 bases, with 15 bases between them. The CDR3 sequence is 13 residues long. DNA of the CDR3: TGTGCCATCAGTGAGTCGGGCACAGGAGATCCGTACTTC. As protein: CAISESGTGDPYF.

This clonotype was observed at least ten times. The V gene is TRBV7-2, the J gene TRBJ2-1; 10 positions match TRBD2. Per the germline V gene, CDR1 is SGHTA and CDR2 is FQGNSA. The CDR3 covers 17 residues. V lost 3 bases to trimming and J lost 1 base; unmatched junction nucleotides: 6. The CDR3 here is CASSLTSGRGSYNEQFF. CDR3 bases: TGTGCCAGCAGCTTGACCAGCGGGAGGGGTTCCTACAATGAGCAGTTCTTC.

The J gene is TRBJ2-3, the V gene TRBV9; D not certain. The CDR3 loop spans 13 amino acids. V was shortened by 0 bases and J by 4 bases, with 6 bases between the two germline ends. Germline V gene data show CDR1 as SGDLS and CDR2 as YYNGEE. CDR3 in amino acids: CASSVASADTQYF. For the CDR3, the DNA is TGTGCCAGCAGCGTAGCTTCGGCAGATACGCAGTATTTT.

This clonotype was detected many times. The chain couples TRBV14 to TRBJ2-7; 9 bases align to TRBD2. The length of the CDR3 is 17 residues. The V segment lost 0 bases and the J segment 1 base; nucleotides outside the gene matches: 7. Per germline, CDR1 SGHDN and CDR2 FVKESK. CDR3 protein: CASSQDLEREDSYEQYF. CDR3 coding DNA: TGTGCCAGCAGCCAAGATCTCGAGCGGGAGGATTCCTACGAGCAGTACTTC.

This clonotype came up many times. The chain combines TRBV29-1 with TRBJ1-5; TRBD1 matches 9 bases. After removal of 4 bases from V and 7 bases from J, the junction contained 2 bases not matched to a gene. Germline V gives CDR1 SQVTM, CDR2 ANQGSEA. This CDR3 is 12 amino acids long. The CDR3 region has the DNA TGCAGCGTTGGGACAGGGGACCAGCCCCAGCATTTT. This codes for CSVGTGDQPQHF.

This clonotype was detected ten times or more. The rearrangement uses TRBV5-1 and TRBJ2-6; no definite D call. This CDR3 comprises 14 residues. Trimming removed 5 bases at V and 3 bases at J, with 9 bases between. Looked up from germline, CDR1 is SGHRS and CDR2 is YFSETQ. The CDR3 DNA reads as TGCGCCAGCAGTAAGGGTGATGGGGCCAACGTCCTGACTTTC. Protein: CASSKGDGANVLTF.

This clonotype was recorded many times. The chain recombines TRBV9 with TRBJ1-1; 9 positions match TRBD1. Germline V gene data show CDR1 as SGDLS and CDR2 as YYNGEE. The CDR3 has 14 amino acids. The V and J ends lost 0 bases and 8 bases, in that order; junction bases with no gene match: 5. The chain's CDR3 is CASSVEGTGREAFF. The CDR3 DNA follows: TGTGCCAGCAGCGTAGAGGGGACAGGGAGAGAAGCTTTCTTT.

This clonotype turned up a few times. A read error may account for a junction end that differs from germline. The rearrangement links TRBV5-1 to TRBJ2-1; 12 nucleotides agree with TRBD2. Per germline, CDR1 SGHRS and CDR2 YFSETQ. The CDR3 covers 15 residues. In nucleotides, the CDR3 is TGCGCCGGCAGCGTGACTAGCGGGAGAACGAATGAGCAGTTCTTC. This translates into CAGSVTSGRTNEQFF.

The chain couples TRBV10-3 to TRBJ2-3; 7 positions agree with TRBD2. Trimming cost V 3 bases and J 8 bases; bases outside gene matches: 11. This CDR3 is 15 amino acids long. Germline V lookup: CDR1 ENHRY, CDR2 SYGVKD. CDR3 sequence (DNA): TGTGCCATCAGTGACGTTATAGCGGGTGCGGGTACGCAGTATTTT. The encoded protein is CAISDVIAGAGTQYF.

This clonotype appeared many times. The DNA for the CDR3 is TGTGCCAGCAGTTTATGGGCTAGCGGGAGAGGGACCCAGTACTTC. Amino acids: CASSLWASGRGTQYF. The chain joins TRBV27 to TRBJ2-5; TRBD2 agrees at 10 bases. Germline loops: CDR1 MNHEY, CDR2 SMNVEV (reference sequence). Trimming at V came to 1 base and at J to 7 bases, leaving 6 bases not matched to a gene. This CDR3 is built from 15 residues.